One sample yielded the 24 T cell receptor beta chains listed below, sequenced in a study of beta chain features in type 1 diabetes. Of the isolated RNA, all was reverse transcribed, and so the sequenced material was expressed TCRB transcripts. Using immunoSEQ multiplex PCR, the repertoire was profiled, and TCRdb retains in-frame clones only, with some absent. Counted here are 300,000 to 350,000 clones, 12% to 15% occurring once; the ten biggest clones make up over 5%. Sequencing used central memory CD4+ T cells from blood. These receptors were taken from a man aged 25 to 40 in good health.

This clone was observed many times. The chain couples TRBV7-9 to TRBJ2-7; possibly TRBD2 for D (5 bases). The CDR3 is made up of 18 amino acids. CDR1 and CDR2 (germline): SEHNR, FQNEAQ (reference sequence). V lost 4 bases to trimming and J lost 0 bases, with 22 bases between them. The CDR3 here is CASSSGGQTQASSYEQYF. CDR3 DNA: TGTGCCAGCAGCTCCGGAGGTCAAACTCAGGCCAGCTCCTACGAGCAGTACTTC. The full variable domain, completed using reference TRBV7-9 and TRBJ2-7, is DTGVSQNPRHKITKRGQNVTFRCDPISEHNRLYWYRQTLGQGPEFLTYFQNEAQLEKSRLLSDRFSAERPKGSFSTLEIQRTEQGDSAMYLCASSSGGQTQASSYEQYFGPGTRLTVT.

V usage is TRBV7-3 and J usage is TRBJ2-5; the D is unclear. CDR3 size: 15 residues. The germline V gene encodes CDR1 SGHTA and CDR2 FQGTGA. Trimming removed 2 bases from V and 3 bases from J, with 13 bases in between. In DNA, the CDR3 is TGTGCCAGCAGCTTAGGCGCCGGATTGAAAGAGACCCAGTACTTC. Translated: CASSLGAGLKETQYF. The variable domain in full, completed from reference TRBV7-3 and TRBJ2-5, reads GAGVSQTPSNKVTEKGKYVELRCDPISGHTALYWYRQSLGQGPEFLIYFQGTGAADDSGLPNDRFFAVRPEGSVSTLKIQRTERGDSAVYLCASSLGAGLKETQYFGPGTRLLVL.

The rearrangement joins TRBV2 to TRBJ1-3, with D possibly TRBD1 on 5 matching bases. V was shortened by 2 bases and J by 2 bases, with 16 bases between the two germline ends. This CDR3 spans 17 amino acids. The germline V gene has CDR1 SNHLY and CDR2 FYNNEI. The CDR3 DNA reads TGTGCCAGCAGTGAAAATCAGGGATCCCCCCCTGGAAACACCATATATTTT. Residues: CASSENQGSPPGNTIYF.

The chain joins TRBV6-1 to TRBJ1-1, with D possibly matching TRBD1 (5 bases). This CDR3 has 14 amino acids. V lost 4 bases and J lost 0, with 9 bases in between. The germline CDR1 and CDR2 sequences are MNHNS and SASEGT. The CDR3 loop reads CASSAQGMNTEAFF. Here the CDR3 DNA reads TGTGCCAGCAGTGCCCAGGGTATGAACACTGAAGCTTTCTTT.

The genes are TRBV11-3 and TRBJ2-2; D unclear. Germline loops: CDR1 SGHNT, CDR2 YENEEA. This CDR3 contains 12 residues. V dropped 2 bases and J dropped 7 bases, with 5 bases sitting between them. The CDR3 here is CASSLRLGELFF. The CDR3 DNA reads TGTGCCAGCAGCTTACGGCTCGGGGAGCTGTTTTTT.

This clone was detected only a few times. This is likely an artifact of a read error, given a far larger clone one base away. This CDR3 is also generated by other DNA sequences in the sample. This sequence joins TRBV9 and TRBJ1-1; TRBD1 is a possible D gene (5 bases). The CDR3 totals 13 residues. The V gene's germline CDR1 is SGDLS and CDR2 YYNGEE. V was cut by 4 bases and J by 5 bases, with 12 bases left in between. The CDR3 loop reads CASSLGAGTEAFF. For the CDR3, the DNA is TGTGCCAGCAGCTTAGGGGCGGGGACTGAAGCTTTCTTT.

There are a few counts of this clone. The CDR3 sequence: CASSPGLAGNNEQFF. For the CDR3, the DNA is TGTGCCAGCAGCCCGGGACTAGCAGGTAACAATGAGCAGTTCTTC. The chain combines TRBV27 with TRBJ2-1; 9 bases agree with TRBD2. V lost 6 bases and J lost 5; bases outside the gene matches: 8. Germline values: CDR1 MNHEY, CDR2 SMNVEV (reference sequence). The CDR3 contains 15 residues.

V is TRBV25-1 and J is TRBJ1-6, with 9 bases lining up with TRBD1. The CDR3 length is 14 residues. The V and J ends lost 6 bases and 10 bases, in that order; junction bases with no gene match: 7. Germline loops: CDR1 MGHDK, CDR2 SYGVNS. The CDR3 spells CASRTGTGSSPLHF. As DNA, the CDR3 is TGTGCCAGCAGAACCGGGACAGGGTCCTCACCCCTCCACTTT.

The chain carries TRBV18 and TRBJ1-5, with 11 bases fitting TRBD1. The CDR3 is made up of 16 amino acids. The germline V gene has CDR1 KGHSH and CDR2 LQKENI. With V trimmed by 1 base and J by 9 bases, 8 bases remained unmatched. Here the CDR3 DNA reads TGTGCCAGCTCACCACTGGGACAGGGGGGTAAAGGGCCCCAGCATTTT. As protein: CASSPLGQGGKGPQHF.

This clone was observed a few times. In nucleotides, the CDR3 is TGCGCCAGCAGCCAAACGGGCAGGGACTATGGCTACACCTTC. Translating gives CASSQTGRDYGYTF. The V call is TRBV4-3, the J call TRBJ1-2; maybe TRBD1 (5 bases). Trimming took off 2 bases at V and 3 bases at J, with 10 bases between the two ends. Per germline, CDR1 LGHNA and CDR2 YSLEER. This CDR3 region has 14 residues.

This clone was recorded at least ten times. This sequence joins TRBV14 and TRBJ1-6; D remains ambiguous. The CDR3 is 15 residues long. Germline CDR1 and CDR2: SGHDN and FVKESK. The V and J ends lost 4 bases and 8 bases respectively, with 15 bases between them. CDR3 in DNA: TGTGCCAGCAGCCTACGACAAGGGAGGGATTCACCCCTCCACTTT. Protein product: CASSLRQGRDSPLHF.

This clone has a handful of counts. V usage is TRBV19 and J usage is TRBJ1-5; no definite D call. CDR1 is LNHDA and CDR2 is SQIVND in the germline V gene (reference sequence). This CDR3 is built from 13 residues. V was trimmed by 5 bases and J by 0 bases, leaving 5 bases between them. This CDR3 is CASSPYSNQPQHF. DNA of the CDR3: TGTGCCAGTAGTCCCTATAGCAATCAGCCCCAGCATTTT.

J is TRBJ2-1 and V is TRBV7-9; TRBD2 matches at 10 bases. V shed 3 bases and J 0 bases; nucleotides not matched to a gene: 8. This CDR3 is 18 amino acids long. CDR1 and CDR2 from the germline V gene are SEHNR and FQNEAQ (reference sequence). The CDR3 DNA sequence: TGTGCCAGCAGCTTGGGGGGACTAGCGTATAGCTCCTACAATGAGCAGTTCTTC. Amino acid sequence: CASSLGGLAYSSYNEQFF. The entire variable domain, with the rest obtained from reference TRBV7-9 and TRBJ2-1, is as follows: DTGVSQNPRHKITKRGQNVTFRCDPISEHNRLYWYRQTLGQGPEFLTYFQNEAQLEKSRLLSDRFSAERPKGSFSTLEIQRTEQGDSAMYLCASSLGGLAYSSYNEQFFGPGTRLTVL.

The chain links TRBV5-6 to TRBJ1-1; D unresolved. V lost 4 bases and J 4 bases, leaving 17 bases between the germline ends. The germline V gene encodes CDR1 SGHDT and CDR2 YYEEEE. The CDR3 runs to 15 residues. This CDR3 reads CASSPLTQSGTEAFF. CDR3 nucleotides: TGTGCCAGCAGCCCCTTGACTCAATCGGGCACTGAAGCTTTCTTT.

This clone was found many times. V and J are TRBV7-2 and TRBJ2-1; D call uncertain. The germline V gene encodes CDR1 SGHTA and CDR2 FQGNSA. This CDR3 comprises 11 residues. The V and J ends lost 5 bases and 12 bases respectively, with 11 bases between them. This CDR3 is CASSPSVRQFF. In DNA, the CDR3 is TGTGCCAGCAGCCCGTCGGTTCGGCAGTTCTTC.

This clone has a handful of counts. The chain is built from TRBV4-3 and TRBJ1-2; TRBD1 is a possible D gene (5 bases). The CDR3 contains 16 residues. Deletions cut 1 base from V and 0 bases from J, with 12 bases between. CDR1 is LGHNA, CDR2 YSLEER, per germline. Here the CDR3 reads CASSQGSGDPNYGYTF. The CDR3 DNA reads TGCGCCAGCAGCCAAGGCAGCGGGGACCCTAACTATGGCTACACCTTC.

This clone was counted at least ten times. Distinct nucleotide sequences in the sample also encode this CDR3. CDR3 amino acids: CASSPPVGGNTEAFF. In DNA, the CDR3 is TGTGCCAGCTCACCACCAGTCGGGGGGAACACTGAAGCTTTCTTT. The chain employs TRBV18 and TRBJ1-1; possible D gene TRBD1, 5 bases. The CDR3 contains 15 residues. Germline V gives CDR1 KGHSH, CDR2 LQKENI. Trimming left V 0 bases short and J 1 base short, with 9 bases between.

The rearrangement joins TRBV12-2 to TRBJ2-2; the table's D call, TRBD2, was not checked against the DNA. TRBV12-2 is tagged as a pseudogene. The CDR3 sequence is 16 residues long. The chain's CDR3 is CARTASGSTGTGELFF. The CDR3 DNA sequence: TGTGCAAGGACTGCATCTGGCTCCACGGGGACCGGGGAGCTGTTTTTT.

Comments on this clone: Other DNA variants within this sample encode the same CDR3. V usage is TRBV5-1 and J usage is TRBJ1-2, with D uncertain. The germline V gene encodes CDR1 SGHRS and CDR2 YFSETQ. CDR3 size: 14 residues. Trimming pared 0 bases from V and 4 bases from J, leaving 10 bases between. The CDR3 DNA reads TGCGCCAGCAGCTTGGAGTCAGGCACCTATGGCTACACCTTC. Its protein is CASSLESGTYGYTF.

Only a few counts were recorded for this clone. The genes are TRBV5-8 and TRBJ2-5, with TRBD2 identical over 11 bases. CDR1 and CDR2 from the germline V gene are SGHTS and YDEGEE. The CDR3 has 14 amino acids. Losses at the gene ends were 4 bases for V and 5 bases for J; bases not matched to a gene: 4. The CDR3 is CASSPRTSGETQYF. In nucleotides, the CDR3 is TGTGCCAGCAGCCCCCGGACTAGCGGGGAGACCCAGTACTTC.

This clone was recorded a few times. The chain couples TRBV18 to TRBJ1-4; 7 bases align to TRBD1. The CDR3 spans 14 residues. With V trimmed by 0 bases and J by 11 bases, 6 bases remained unmatched. The germline V gene has CDR1 KGHSH and CDR2 LQKENI. In nucleotides, the CDR3 is TGTGCCAGCTCACCACCCACGGACAGGAGTAAACTGTTTTTT. This gives the protein CASSPPTDRSKLFF.

The sample holds a few counts of this clone. V and J are TRBV11-3 and TRBJ2-3, with D perhaps TRBD1 or TRBD2 (5 bases each). Germline V gives CDR1 SGHNT, CDR2 YENEEA. V was clipped by 3 bases and J by 1 base, with 5 bases between them. CDR3 length: 13 residues. CDR3 sequence reads: CASSLGRTDTQYF. CDR3 bases: TGTGCCAGCAGCTTGGGACGCACAGATACGCAGTATTTT.

V is TRBV18 and J is TRBJ2-3, with 13 bases fitting TRBD2. There are 15 residues in the CDR3. Germline V gives CDR1 KGHSH, CDR2 LQKENI. Germline trimming cut 5 bases from V and 7 bases from J; bases unmatched to any gene: 6. In DNA, the CDR3 is TGTGCCAGCTCAACAACTAGCGGGAGGGCGAATACGCAGTATTTT. Protein: CASSTTSGRANTQYF.

This clone has more than one count but fewer than ten. In nucleotides, the CDR3 is TGTGCCACGCGGCCGGGGGGGCGCCTGACTGAAGCTTTCTTT. Translated, it gives CATRPGGRLTEAFF. The chain carries TRBV27 and TRBJ1-1; perhaps TRBD1 as D (6 bases). Germline CDR1 reads MNHEY; CDR2 reads SMNVEV (reference sequence). The germline V and J ends were trimmed by 10 bases and 5 bases, with 20 bases remaining between them. This CDR3 has 14 amino acids.